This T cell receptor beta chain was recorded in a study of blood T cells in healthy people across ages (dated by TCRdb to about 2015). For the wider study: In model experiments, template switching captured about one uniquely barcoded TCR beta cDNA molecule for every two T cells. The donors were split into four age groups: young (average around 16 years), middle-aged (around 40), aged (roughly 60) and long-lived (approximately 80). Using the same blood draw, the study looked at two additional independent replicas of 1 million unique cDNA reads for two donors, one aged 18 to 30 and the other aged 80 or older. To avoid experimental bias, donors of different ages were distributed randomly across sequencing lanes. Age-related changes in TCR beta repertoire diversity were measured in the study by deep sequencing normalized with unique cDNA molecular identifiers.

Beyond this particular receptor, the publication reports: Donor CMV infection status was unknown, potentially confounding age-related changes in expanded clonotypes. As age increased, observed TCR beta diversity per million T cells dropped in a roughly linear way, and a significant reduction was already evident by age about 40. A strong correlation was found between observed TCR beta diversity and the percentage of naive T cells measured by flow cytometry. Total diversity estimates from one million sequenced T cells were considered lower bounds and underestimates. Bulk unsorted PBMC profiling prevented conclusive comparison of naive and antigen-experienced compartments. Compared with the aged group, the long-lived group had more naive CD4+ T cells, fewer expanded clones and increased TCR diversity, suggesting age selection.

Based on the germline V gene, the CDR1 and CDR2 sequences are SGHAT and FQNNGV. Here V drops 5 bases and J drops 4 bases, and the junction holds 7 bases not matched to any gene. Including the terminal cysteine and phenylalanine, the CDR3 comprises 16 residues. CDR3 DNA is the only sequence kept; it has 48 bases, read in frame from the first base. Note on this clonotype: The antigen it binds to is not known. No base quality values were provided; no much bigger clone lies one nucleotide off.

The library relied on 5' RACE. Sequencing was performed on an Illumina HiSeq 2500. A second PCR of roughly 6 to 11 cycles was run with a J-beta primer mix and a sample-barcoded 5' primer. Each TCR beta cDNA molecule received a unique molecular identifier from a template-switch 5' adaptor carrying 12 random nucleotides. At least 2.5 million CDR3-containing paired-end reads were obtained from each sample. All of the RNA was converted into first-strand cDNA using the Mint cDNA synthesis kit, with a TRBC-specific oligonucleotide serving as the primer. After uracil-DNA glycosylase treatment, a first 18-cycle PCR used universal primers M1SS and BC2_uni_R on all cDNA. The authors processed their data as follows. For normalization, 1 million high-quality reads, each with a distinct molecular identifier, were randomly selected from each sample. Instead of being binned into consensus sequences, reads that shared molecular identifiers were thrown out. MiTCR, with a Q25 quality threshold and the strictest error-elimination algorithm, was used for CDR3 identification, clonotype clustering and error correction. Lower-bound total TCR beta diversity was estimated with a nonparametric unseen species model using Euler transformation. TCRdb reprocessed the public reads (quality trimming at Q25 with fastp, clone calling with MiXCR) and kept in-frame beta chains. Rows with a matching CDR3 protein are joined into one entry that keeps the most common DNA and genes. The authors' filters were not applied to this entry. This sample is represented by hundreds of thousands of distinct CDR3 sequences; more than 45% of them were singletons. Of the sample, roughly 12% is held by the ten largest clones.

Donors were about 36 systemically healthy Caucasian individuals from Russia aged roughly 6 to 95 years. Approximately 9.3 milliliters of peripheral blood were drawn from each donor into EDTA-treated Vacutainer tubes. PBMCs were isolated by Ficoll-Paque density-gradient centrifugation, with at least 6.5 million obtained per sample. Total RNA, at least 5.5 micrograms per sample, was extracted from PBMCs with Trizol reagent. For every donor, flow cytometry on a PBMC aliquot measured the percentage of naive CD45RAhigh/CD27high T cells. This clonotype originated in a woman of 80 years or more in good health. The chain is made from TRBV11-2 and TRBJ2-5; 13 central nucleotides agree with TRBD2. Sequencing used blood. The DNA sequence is TGTGCCAGCAGCCCCGGACTAGCGGGGGTCTCAGAGACCCAGTACTTC. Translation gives CASSPGLAGVSETQYF.